This T cell receptor beta chain is from a study of beta chain features in type 1 diabetes. Points from the study as a whole: PCR could preferentially amplify shorter templates, alike in patients and controls. Type 1 diabetes patients had moderately but significantly shorter TCRB CDR3s in all four CD4+ subsets. These data did not resolve whether HLA type affects TCRB rearrangement.

Investigators reverse transcribed all isolated RNA, so they sequenced expressed TCRB transcripts. Libraries were prepared by immunoSEQ multiplex PCR; TCRdb keeps only in-frame clonotypes and omits some of them. The table records about 710,000 clones, over 12% of them present only once. The sample holds a few counts of this clone. Its antigen is not identified. Germline V gene data show CDR1 as SGHAT and CDR2 as FQDESV (reference sequence). This CDR3 comprises 15 residues. V lost 3 bases to trimming and J lost 7 bases, with 18 bases between them. One heparinised blood draw averaging roughly 100 mL was given by each donor.

This receptor was obtained from a young man with type 1 diabetes. Sequenced material: naive CD4+ T cells from blood. The rearrangement links TRBV11-1 to TRBJ1-2; D is possibly TRBD1 (5 bases). CDR3 DNA: TGTGCCAGCAGCTTTTCGATTTCCGGGGGTGGTGGCTACACCTTC. This codes for CASSFSISGGGGYTF.